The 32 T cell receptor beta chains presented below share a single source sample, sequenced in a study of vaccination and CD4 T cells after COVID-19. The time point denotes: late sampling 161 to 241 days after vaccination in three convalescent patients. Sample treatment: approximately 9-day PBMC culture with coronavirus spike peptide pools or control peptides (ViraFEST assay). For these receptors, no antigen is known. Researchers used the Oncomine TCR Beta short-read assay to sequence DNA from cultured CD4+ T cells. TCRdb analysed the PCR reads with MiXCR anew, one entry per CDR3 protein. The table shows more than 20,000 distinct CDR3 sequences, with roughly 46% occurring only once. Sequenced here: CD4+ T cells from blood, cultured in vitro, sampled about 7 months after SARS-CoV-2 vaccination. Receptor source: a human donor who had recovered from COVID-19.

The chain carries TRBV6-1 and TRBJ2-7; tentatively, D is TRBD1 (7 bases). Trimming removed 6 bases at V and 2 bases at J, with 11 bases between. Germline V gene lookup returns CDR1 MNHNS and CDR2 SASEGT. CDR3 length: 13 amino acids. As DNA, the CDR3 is TGTGCCAGCAGGCGGGACAGCCCCTACGAGCAGTACTTC. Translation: CASRRDSPYEQYF.

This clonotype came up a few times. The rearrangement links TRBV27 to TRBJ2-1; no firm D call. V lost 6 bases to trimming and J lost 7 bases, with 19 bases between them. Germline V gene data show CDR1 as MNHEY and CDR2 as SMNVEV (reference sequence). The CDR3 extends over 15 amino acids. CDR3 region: CASRPTYGMGNEQFF. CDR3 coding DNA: TGTGCCAGCAGACCGACCTATGGGATGGGAAATGAGCAGTTCTTC.

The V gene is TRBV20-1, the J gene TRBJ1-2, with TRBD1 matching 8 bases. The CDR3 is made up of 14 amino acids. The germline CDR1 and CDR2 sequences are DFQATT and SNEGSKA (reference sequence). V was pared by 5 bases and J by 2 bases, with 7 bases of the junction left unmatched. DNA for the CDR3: TGCAGTGCTCAACAACGACAGGGGAACTATGGCTACACCTTC. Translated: CSAQQRQGNYGYTF.

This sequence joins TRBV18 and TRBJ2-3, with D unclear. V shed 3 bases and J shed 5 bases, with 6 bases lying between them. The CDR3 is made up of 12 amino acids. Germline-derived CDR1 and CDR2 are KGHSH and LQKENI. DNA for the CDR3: TGTGCCAGCTCACCCACAGTAGATACGCAGTATTTT. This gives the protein CASSPTVDTQYF.

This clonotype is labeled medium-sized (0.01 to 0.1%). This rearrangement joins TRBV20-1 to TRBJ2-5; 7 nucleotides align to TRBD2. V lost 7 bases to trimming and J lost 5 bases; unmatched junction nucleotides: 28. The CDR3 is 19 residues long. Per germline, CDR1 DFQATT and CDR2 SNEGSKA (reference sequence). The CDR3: CSVRGATAGVSSLVETQYF. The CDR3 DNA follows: TGCAGTGTCCGGGGAGCGACGGCGGGAGTTAGTAGTCTGGTGGAGACCCAGTACTTC.

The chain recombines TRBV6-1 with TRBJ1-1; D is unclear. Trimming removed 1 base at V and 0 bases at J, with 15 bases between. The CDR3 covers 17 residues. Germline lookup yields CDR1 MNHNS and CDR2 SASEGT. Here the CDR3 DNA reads TGTGCCAGCAGTGAAGAGGGATGGTACCAGATGAACACTGAAGCTTTCTTT. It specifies CASSEEGWYQMNTEAFF.

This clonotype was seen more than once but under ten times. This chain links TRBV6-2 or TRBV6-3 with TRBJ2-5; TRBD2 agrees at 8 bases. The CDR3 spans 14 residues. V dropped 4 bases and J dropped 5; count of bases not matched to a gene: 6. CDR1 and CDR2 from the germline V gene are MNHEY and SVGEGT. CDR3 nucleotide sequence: TGTGCCAGCAGTTTCTCGGGAGGGTGGGAGACCCAGTACTTC. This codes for CASSFSGGWETQYF.

The CDR3 region has the DNA TGTGCCAGCAGTTTATCCGGCAGGGGAGGGTTCTTC. Amino acid sequence: CASSLSGRGGFF. The chain is built from TRBV28 and TRBJ2-1; possibly TRBD1 or TRBD2 for D (6 bases each). V was cut by 1 base and J by 15 bases, with 13 bases left in between. CDR1 MDHEN and CDR2 SYDVKM come from the germline V gene. The CDR3 has 12 residues.

This chain's CDR3 is CASMRGVNTGELFF. The DNA for the CDR3 is TGTGCCAGTATGCGGGGCGTGAACACCGGGGAGCTGTTTTTT. The chain couples TRBV19 to TRBJ2-2, with a weak D call TRBD2 (6 bases). The CDR3 is 14 residues long. The germline V gene encodes CDR1 LNHDA and CDR2 SQIVND (reference sequence). With 7 bases removed from V and 1 base from J, the gap between germline ends came to 10 bases.

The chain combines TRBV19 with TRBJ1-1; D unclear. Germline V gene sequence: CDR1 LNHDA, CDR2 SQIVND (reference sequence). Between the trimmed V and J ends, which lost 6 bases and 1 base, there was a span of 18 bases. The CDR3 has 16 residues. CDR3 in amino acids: CASRLGSVAGNTEAFF. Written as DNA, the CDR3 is TGTGCCAGTAGACTTGGGAGCGTGGCAGGGAACACTGAAGCTTTCTTT.

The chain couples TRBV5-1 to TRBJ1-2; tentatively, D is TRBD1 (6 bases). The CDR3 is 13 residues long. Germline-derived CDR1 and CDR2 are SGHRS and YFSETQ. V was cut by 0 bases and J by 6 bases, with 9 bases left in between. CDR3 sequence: CASSLGTVDGYTF. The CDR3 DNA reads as TGCGCCAGCAGCTTGGGGACAGTAGATGGCTACACCTTC.

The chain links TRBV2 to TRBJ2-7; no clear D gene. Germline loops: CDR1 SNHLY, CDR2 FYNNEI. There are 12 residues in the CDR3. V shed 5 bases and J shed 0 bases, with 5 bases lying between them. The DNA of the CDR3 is TGTGCCAGCAGTCCAGGCTCCTACGAGCAGTACTTC. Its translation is CASSPGSYEQYF.

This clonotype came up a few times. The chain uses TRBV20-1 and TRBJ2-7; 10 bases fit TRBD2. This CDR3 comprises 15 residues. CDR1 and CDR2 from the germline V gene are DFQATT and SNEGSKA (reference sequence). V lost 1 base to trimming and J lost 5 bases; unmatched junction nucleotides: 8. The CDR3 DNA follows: TGCAGTGCTAGAGCATTCGGGCTAGCGGGAGACGAGCAGTACTTC. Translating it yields CSARAFGLAGDEQYF.

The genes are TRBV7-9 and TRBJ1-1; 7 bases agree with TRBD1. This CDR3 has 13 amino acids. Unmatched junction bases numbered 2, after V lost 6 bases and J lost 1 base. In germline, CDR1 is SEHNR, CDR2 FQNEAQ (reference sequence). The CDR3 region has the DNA TGTGCCAGCAGTCGGACAGGGAACACTGAAGCTTTCTTT. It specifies CASSRTGNTEAFF.

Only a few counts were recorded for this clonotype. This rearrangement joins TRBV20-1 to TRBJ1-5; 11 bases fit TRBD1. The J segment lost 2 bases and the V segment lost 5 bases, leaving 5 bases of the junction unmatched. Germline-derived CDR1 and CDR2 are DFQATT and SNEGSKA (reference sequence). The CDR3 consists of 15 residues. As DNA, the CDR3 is TGCAGTGCTGGGGGGGGACAGGGGGGCAATCAGCCCCAGCATTTT. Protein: CSAGGGQGGNQPQHF.

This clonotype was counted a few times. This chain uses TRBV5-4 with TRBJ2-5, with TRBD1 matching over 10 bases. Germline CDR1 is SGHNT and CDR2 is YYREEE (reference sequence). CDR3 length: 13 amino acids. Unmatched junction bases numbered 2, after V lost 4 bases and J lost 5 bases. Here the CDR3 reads CASSPGQGETQYF. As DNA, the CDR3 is TGTGCCAGCAGCCCGGGACAGGGGGAGACCCAGTACTTC.

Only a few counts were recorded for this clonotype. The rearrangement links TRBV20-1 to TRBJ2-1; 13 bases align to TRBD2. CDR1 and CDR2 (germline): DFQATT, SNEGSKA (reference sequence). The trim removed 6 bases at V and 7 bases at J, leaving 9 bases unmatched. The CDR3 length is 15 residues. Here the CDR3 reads CSARTSGGYTNEQFF. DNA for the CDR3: TGCAGTGCGCGGACTAGCGGGGGATATACAAATGAGCAGTTCTTC.

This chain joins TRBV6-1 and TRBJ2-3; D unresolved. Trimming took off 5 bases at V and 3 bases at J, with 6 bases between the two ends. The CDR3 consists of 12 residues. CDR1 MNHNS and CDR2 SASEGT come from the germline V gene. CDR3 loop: CASSRRTDTQYF. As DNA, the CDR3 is TGTGCCAGCAGTCGACGGACAGATACGCAGTATTTT.

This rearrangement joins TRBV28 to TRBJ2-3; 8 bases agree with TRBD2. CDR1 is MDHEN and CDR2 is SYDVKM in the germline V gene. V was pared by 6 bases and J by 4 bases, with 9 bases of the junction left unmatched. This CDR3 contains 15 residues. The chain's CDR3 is CASSNQGLVPDTQYF. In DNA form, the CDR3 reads TGTGCCAGCAGCAACCAGGGACTAGTCCCAGATACGCAGTATTTT.

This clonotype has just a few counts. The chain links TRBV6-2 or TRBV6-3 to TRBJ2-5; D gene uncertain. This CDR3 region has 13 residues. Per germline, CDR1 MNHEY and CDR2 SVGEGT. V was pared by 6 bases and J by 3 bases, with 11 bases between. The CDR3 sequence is CASRGWSEETQYF. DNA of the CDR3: TGTGCCAGCAGGGGGTGGTCCGAAGAGACCCAGTACTTC.

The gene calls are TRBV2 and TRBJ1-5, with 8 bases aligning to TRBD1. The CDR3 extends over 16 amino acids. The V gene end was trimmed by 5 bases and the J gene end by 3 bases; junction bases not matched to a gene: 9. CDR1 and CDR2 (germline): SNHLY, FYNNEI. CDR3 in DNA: TGTGCCAGCAGTTCACCCGGGACAGGATACAATCAGCCCCAGCATTTT. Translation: CASSSPGTGYNQPQHF.

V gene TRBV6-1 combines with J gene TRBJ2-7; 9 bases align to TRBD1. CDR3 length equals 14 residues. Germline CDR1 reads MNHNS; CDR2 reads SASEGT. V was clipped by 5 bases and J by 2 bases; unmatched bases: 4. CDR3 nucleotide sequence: TGTGCCAGCAGTCGGACAGGGGCGCCCTACGAGCAGTACTTC. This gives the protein CASSRTGAPYEQYF.

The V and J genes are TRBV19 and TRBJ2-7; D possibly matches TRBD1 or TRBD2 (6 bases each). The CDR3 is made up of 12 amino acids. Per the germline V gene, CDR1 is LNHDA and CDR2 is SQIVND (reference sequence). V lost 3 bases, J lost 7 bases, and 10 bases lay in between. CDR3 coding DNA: TGTGCCAGTAGTATTCGGAGGGGGGAGCAGTACTTC. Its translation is CASSIRRGEQYF.

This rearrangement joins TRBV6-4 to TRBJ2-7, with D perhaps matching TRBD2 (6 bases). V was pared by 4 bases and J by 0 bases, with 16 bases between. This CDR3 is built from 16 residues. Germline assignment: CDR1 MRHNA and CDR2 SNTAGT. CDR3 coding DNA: TGTGCCAGCAGTGTATCAGGACTAAAATTCTCCTACGAGCAGTACTTC. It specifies CASSVSGLKFSYEQYF.

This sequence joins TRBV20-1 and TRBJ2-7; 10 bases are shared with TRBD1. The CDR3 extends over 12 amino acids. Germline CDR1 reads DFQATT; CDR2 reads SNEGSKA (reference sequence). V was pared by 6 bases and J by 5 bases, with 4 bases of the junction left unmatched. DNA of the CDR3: TGCAGTGCCCGACAGGGGGCTAACGAGCAGTACTTC. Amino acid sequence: CSARQGANEQYF.

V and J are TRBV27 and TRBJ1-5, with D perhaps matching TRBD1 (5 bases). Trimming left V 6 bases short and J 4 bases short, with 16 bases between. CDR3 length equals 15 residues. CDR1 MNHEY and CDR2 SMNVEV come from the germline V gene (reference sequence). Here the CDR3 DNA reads TGTGCCAGCAGCCGGGGGTCCCGGGATAATCAGCCCCAGCATTTT. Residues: CASSRGSRDNQPQHF.

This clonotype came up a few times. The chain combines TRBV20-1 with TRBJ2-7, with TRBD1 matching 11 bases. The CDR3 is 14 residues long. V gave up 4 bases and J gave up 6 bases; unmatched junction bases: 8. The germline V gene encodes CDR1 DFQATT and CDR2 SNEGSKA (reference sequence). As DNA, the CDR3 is TGCAGTGCTACCCGGGACAGGGGGTCCGGCGAGCAGTACTTC. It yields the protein CSATRDRGSGEQYF.

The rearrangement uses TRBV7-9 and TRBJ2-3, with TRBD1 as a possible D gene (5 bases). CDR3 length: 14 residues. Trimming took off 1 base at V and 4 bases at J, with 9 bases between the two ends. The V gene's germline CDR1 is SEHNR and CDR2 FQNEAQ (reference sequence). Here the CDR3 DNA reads TGTGCCAGCAGCTTAGATCAGGGTCCAGATACGCAGTATTTT. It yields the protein CASSLDQGPDTQYF.

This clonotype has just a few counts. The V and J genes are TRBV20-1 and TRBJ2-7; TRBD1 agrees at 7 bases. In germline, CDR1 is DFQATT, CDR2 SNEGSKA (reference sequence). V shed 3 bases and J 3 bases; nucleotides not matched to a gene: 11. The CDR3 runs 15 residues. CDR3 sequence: CSARPQGKSYYEQYF. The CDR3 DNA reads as TGCAGTGCTAGGCCACAGGGGAAGTCTTACTACGAGCAGTACTTC.

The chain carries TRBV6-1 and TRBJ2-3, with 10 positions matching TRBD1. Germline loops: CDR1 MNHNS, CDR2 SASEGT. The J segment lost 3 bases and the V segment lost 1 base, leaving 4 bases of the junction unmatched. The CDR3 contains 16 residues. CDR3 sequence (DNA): TGTGCCAGCAGTGAAGGGCCGGGACAGGGGACAGATACGCAGTATTTT. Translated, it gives CASSEGPGQGTDTQYF.

The CDR3 spells CSAKWTEFYEQYF. The CDR3 DNA reads as TGCAGTGCTAAATGGACGGAATTCTACGAGCAGTACTTC. The V gene is TRBV20-1, the J gene TRBJ2-7; no reliable D call. The V and J ends lost 4 bases and 3 bases respectively, with 13 bases between them. The CDR3 length is 13 residues. Germline V gene sequence: CDR1 DFQATT, CDR2 SNEGSKA (reference sequence).

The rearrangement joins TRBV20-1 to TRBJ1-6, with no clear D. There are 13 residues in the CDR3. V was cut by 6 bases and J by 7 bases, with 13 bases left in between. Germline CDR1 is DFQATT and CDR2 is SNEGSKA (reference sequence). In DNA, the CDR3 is TGCAGTGCAAATACAGTAATAAATTCACCCCTCCACTTT. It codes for CSANTVINSPLHF.